This is a list of T cell receptor beta chains from one sample in a study of blood T cell repertoires in COVID-19. Some clones are missing from TCRdb's copy, which holds only in-frame ones; the method was immunoSEQ multiplex PCR. The table shows some 260,000 clones, with around 82% occurring only once. Sequenced sample: peripheral blood. These receptors were obtained from an elderly woman with active or convalescent COVID-19. CDR3s include the opening cysteine and the closing phenylalanine or tryptophan. The D gene is left open where the match is weak. A clone size is listed for some rows: how often the clone was seen (once, few, many), or a class if it is expanded.

-	TRBV29-1	TRBJ1-3	14	TRBD1	TGCAGCGCCCAAGACAGGGGTATTGGAAACACCATATATTTT	CSAQDRGIGNTIYF
-	TRBV28	TRBJ1-2	13	TRBD1	TGTGCCAGCAGGGCGACAGGGATCTGGGGCTACACCTTC	CASRATGIWGYTF
-	TRBV30	TRBJ2-5	14	-	TGTGCCTGGGCGATACAGGGTGGAAGGGAGACCCAGTACTTC	CAWAIQGGRETQYF
once	TRBV25-1	TRBJ1-3	14	-	TGTGCCAGCAGTGAATCGGGTGGTGGAAACACCATATATTTT	CASSESGGGNTIYF
-	TRBV2	TRBJ1-1	15	-	TGTGCCAGCAGTCGTGAACAGGGACTGAACACTGAAGCTTTCTTT	CASSREQGLNTEAFF
few	TRBV29-1	TRBJ2-7	14	TRBD1	TGCAGCGTCGCTCAGGGCGCAGGGGGCTACGAGCAGTACTTC	CSVAQGAGGYEQYF
once	TRBV19	TRBJ1-1	14	-	TGTGCCAGTATCGGGAGTCAGGATAACACTGAAGCTTTCTTT	CASIGSQDNTEAFF
-	TRBV7-8	TRBJ1-3	14	-	TGTGCCAGCAGCGAGCGGGGACCTGGAAACACCATATATTTT	CASSERGPGNTIYF
-	TRBV19	TRBJ1-3	14	-	TGTGCCAGTACCCCGGACATCTCTGGAAACACCATATATTTT	CASTPDISGNTIYF
-	TRBV2	TRBJ1-1	13	-	TGTGCCAGCAGTGAAAGAGGGTACACTGAAGCTTTCTTT	CASSERGYTEAFF
many	TRBV15	TRBJ1-5	14	-	TGTGCCACAAGCACCAGGGGAGTAGGTCAGCCCCAGCATTTT	CATSTRGVGQPQHF
few	TRBV27	TRBJ1-6	18	-	TGTGCCAGCAGTTCAACCCTCAGGGCTAGGGCCTATAATTCACCCCTCCACTTT	CASSSTLRARAYNSPLHF
-	TRBV6-6	TRBJ2-7	20	TRBD2	TGTGCCAGCAGTCTACGAAGCCCTTCAACTACTAGCGGGAGGAACTACGAGCAGTACTTC	CASSLRSPSTTSGRNYEQYF
-	TRBV25-1	TRBJ2-3	13	-	TGTGCCAGCAGTCCCCCCCACGGGGATACGCAGTATTTT	CASSPPHGDTQYF
-	TRBV5-1	TRBJ1-1	15	TRBD1	TGCGCCAGCAGCTTGGGACAGGGGACGAACACTGAAGCTTTCTTT	CASSLGQGTNTEAFF
-	TRBV6-5	TRBJ2-7	12	-	TGTGCCAGCAGTTCACAGGGTGGCGAGCAGTACTTC	CASSSQGGEQYF
-	TRBV28	TRBJ2-2	15	-	TGTGCCAGCAGCCCAGGGCAGATAAACACCGGGGAGCTGTTTTTT	CASSPGQINTGELFF
few	TRBV24-1	TRBJ2-3	16	TRBD2	TGTGCCACCAGTGCCCCAGCGGGACGGGGTGAAGATACGCAGTATTTT	CATSAPAGRGEDTQYF
-	TRBV7-8	TRBJ1-2	15	-	TGTGCCAGCAGCTTAGTCACGAGTTATAACTATGGCTACACCTTC	CASSLVTSYNYGYTF
-	TRBV12-3/TRBV12-4	TRBJ2-1	13	TRBD1	TGTGCCAGCAGCCTACTAGGGACAGCTGAGCAGTTCTTC	CASSLLGTAEQFF
-	TRBV2	TRBJ2-2	14	-	TGTGCCAGCAGTGGTAGCTGGAACACCGGGGAGCTGTTTTTT	CASSGSWNTGELFF
-	TRBV2	TRBJ2-3	14	TRBD2	TGTGCCAGCAACGCGGGAGGGGTCACAGATACGCAGTATTTT	CASNAGGVTDTQYF
-	TRBV19	TRBJ1-1	12	-	TGTGCCAGTACCCGAGGACAGATCGAAGCTTTCTTT	CASTRGQIEAFF
-	TRBV19	TRBJ2-6	19	TRBD2	TGTGCCAGTAGTAGCCTTCTAGCGGGGGGCCAGGCTGGGGCCAACGTCCTGACTTTC	CASSSLLAGGQAGANVLTF
-	TRBV2	TRBJ1-6	14	TRBD1	TGTGCCAGCCATCCCGACAGGGGGAATTCACCCCTCCACTTT	CASHPDRGNSPLHF
-	TRBV4-1	TRBJ2-3	16	-	TGCGCCAGCAGCCAAGCCCACAGGTCTACCACAGATACGCAGTATTTT	CASSQAHRSTTDTQYF
-	TRBV27	TRBJ2-7	15	TRBD1	TGTGCCAGCAGTTTAAAGGGGGCCCCACCCTACGAGCAGTACTTC	CASSLKGAPPYEQYF
-	TRBV10-1	TRBJ2-1	15	TRBD1	TGCGCCAGCAGTATGGGACAGGGGGACTACAATGAGCAGTTCTTC	CASSMGQGDYNEQFF
-	TRBV3-1/TRBV3-2	TRBJ1-2	18	-	TGTGCCAGCAGCCAAGTTACTTCGGAGGGACTGGCAAACTATGGCTACACCTTC	CASSQVTSEGLANYGYTF
-	TRBV5-1	TRBJ2-7	14	-	TGCGCCAGCAGCTTTGAGGCAGGGAGGTACGAGCAGTACTTC	CASSFEAGRYEQYF
-	TRBV3-1/TRBV3-2	TRBJ2-7	15	-	TGTGCCAGCAGCCAAGACGGAAGGAGAAAATACGAGCAGTACTTC	CASSQDGRRKYEQYF
-	TRBV12-3/TRBV12-4	TRBJ1-5	13	-	TGTGCCAGCAGTTCGGGTAGCAATCAGCCCCAGCATTTT	CASSSGSNQPQHF
-	TRBV5-4	TRBJ2-3	16	TRBD2	TGTGCCAGCAGCGTAGGACTAGCGGAGATCACAGATACGCAGTATTTT	CASSVGLAEITDTQYF
once	TRBV4-2	TRBJ2-3	15	-	TGTGCCAGCAGCCATATTGACAGTGACACAGATACGCAGTATTTT	CASSHIDSDTDTQYF
once	TRBV28	TRBJ2-5	14	-	TGTGCCAGCAAGGTTAGCGGAAGTCGGGAGACCCAGTACTTC	CASKVSGSRETQYF
-	TRBV6-5	TRBJ1-2	13	TRBD1	TGTGCCAGCAGTTATCAGGGGGTTGGTGGCTACACCTTC	CASSYQGVGGYTF
-	TRBV28	TRBJ1-1	18	-	TGTGCCACCACTCTGAGGGACTCCGGAACCCTGGGAAGCACTGAAGCTTTCTTT	CATTLRDSGTLGSTEAFF
-	TRBV7-8	TRBJ2-1	13	-	TGTGCCAGCAGCTTCCAGGTGGGTAATGAGCAGTTCTTC	CASSFQVGNEQFF
-	TRBV2	TRBJ2-7	14	TRBD1	TGTGCCAGCAAAAGGGGACAGGGGGGCTACGAGCAGTACTTC	CASKRGQGGYEQYF
-	TRBV5-6	TRBJ1-6	16	-	TGTGCCAGCAGCCCGAAAGGGGAGGCCTATAATTCACCCCTCCACTTT	CASSPKGEAYNSPLHF
-	TRBV5-5	TRBJ1-1	14	-	TGTGCCAGCAGCTTTAGCAGATCCAACACTGAAGCTTTCTTT	CASSFSRSNTEAFF